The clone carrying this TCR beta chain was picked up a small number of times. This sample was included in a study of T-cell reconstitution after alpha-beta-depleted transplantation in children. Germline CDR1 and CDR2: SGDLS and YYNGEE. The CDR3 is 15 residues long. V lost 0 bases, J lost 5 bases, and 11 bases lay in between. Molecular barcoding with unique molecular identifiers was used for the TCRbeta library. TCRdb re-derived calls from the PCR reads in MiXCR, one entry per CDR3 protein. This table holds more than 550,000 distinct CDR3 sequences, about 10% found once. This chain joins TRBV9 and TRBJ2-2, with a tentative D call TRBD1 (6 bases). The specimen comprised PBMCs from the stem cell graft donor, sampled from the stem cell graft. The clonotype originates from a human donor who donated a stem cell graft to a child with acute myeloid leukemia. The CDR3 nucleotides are TGTGCCAGCAGCGTAGGGACAGTTGGGACCGGGGAGCTGTTTTTT. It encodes CASSVGTVGTGELFF.